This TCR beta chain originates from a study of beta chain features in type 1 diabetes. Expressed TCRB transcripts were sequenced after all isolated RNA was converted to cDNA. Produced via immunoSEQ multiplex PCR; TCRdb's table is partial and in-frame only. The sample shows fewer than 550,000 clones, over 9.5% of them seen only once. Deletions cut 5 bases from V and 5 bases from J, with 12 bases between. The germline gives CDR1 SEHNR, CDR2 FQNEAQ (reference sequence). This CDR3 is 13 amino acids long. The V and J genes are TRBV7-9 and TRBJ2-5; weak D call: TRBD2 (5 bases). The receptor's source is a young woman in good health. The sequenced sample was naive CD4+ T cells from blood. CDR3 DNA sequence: TGTGCCAGCAGCGGGAGTTCTGGGGAGACCCAGTACTTC. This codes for CASSGSSGETQYF.